Listed here is a single T cell receptor beta chain. Its antigen is still unknown. Base-call qualities are not available, and no considerably larger clone is one nucleotide away. The entry originates in a study of blood T cell repertoires in COVID-19 (dated by TCRdb to the early 2020s). A note on the overall study: The collaborator samples originated in the United States, Italy and Spain and spanned the acute and convalescent phases of COVID-19. The prospective study material was composed of cDNA or gDNA derived from T cells, B-cell-depleted T cells, or PBMCs. Subjects who had been exposed to COVID-19, were actively infected with it, or had recovered from it provided the deeply sampled blood TCRbeta repertoires that made up the dataset. Where available, HLA class I and class II types were taken from metadata supplied by the sample provider and were not determined by assay-based typing. A freely available public database, intended as a resource for researchers studying the immune response to SARS-CoV-2, is where the repertoires were released. The samples were drawn from the first 160 participants of the ongoing ImmuneRACE study and from about 1,200 subjects provided by 6 global collaborators. The sample metadata nearly always contained a de-identified subject ID, COVID-19 status, age in years and sex.

The immunoSEQ Assay, a bias-controlled multiplex PCR, was used to amplify TCRbeta CDR3 regions from genomic DNA. Concerning the study's data processing: The number of nucleated cells in each sample was estimated from the amplification of reference gene primers within the assay. Sequence reads were collapsed and filtered to measure the absolute abundance of every unique TCRbeta CDR3 rearrangement. Productive Simpson clonality was computed per sample as the square root of Simpson's diversity index over productive rearrangements. Sourced from immuneACCESS, this table was stored by TCRdb with only in-frame sequences that have V and J called. A share of the clones is absent; for the studies checked, an unresolved V gene accounts for under half, and the remainder has no known explanation. V, J and clone size derive from that table, while D and trimming were established from the DNA sequence. The sample profile shows about 42,000 clones; over 80% of them were found once. The ten largest clones take up less than 7% of the sample.

From the germline V gene, CDR1 is SGHRS and CDR2 is YFSETQ. The V end loses 1 base and the J end loses 6 bases, and a stretch of 8 bases separates them. The CDR3 covers 13 residues, taking in both the cysteine and the phenylalanine. Only the CDR3 DNA is retained, 39 bases long and in frame from the first base. The investigation overall reported the following: How much clinical and demographic metadata was included differed by source and by participant, and the metadata was provided uncurated.

Collaborating institutions collected whole blood in K2EDTA tubes following their own protocols. For TCRbeta analysis, collaborators shipped samples as frozen whole blood, isolated PBMCs, or DNA extracted from either of those sample types. This TCR came from a man aged 45-60 years with active COVID-19. The sample comprised peripheral blood. In this chain, TRBV5-1 is recombined with TRBJ2-1; no confident D gene assignment can be made. CDR3 reads: CASSLTFGNEQFF. The DNA reads as follows: TGCGCCAGCAGCTTGACTTTCGGCAATGAGCAGTTCTTC.